This record covers a single TCR beta chain. This clonotype came up many times. It lacks a known antigen. Base qualities are not at hand, and no much larger clone is one base apart. The record originates from a study of T-cell reconstitution after alpha-beta-depleted transplantation in children (dated by TCRdb to 2016 to 2017). Some background on the complete study: Using TCR repertoire profiling, the study quantitatively followed how T-cell immune reconstitution unfolded in children after TCRalphabeta/CD19-depleted allogeneic hematopoietic cell transplantation.

The library was obtained by PCR. Sequencing was carried out with an Illumina HiSeq 2500. To normalize quantification of the TCRbeta repertoire, the TCR libraries were built with molecular barcoding that relied on unique molecular identifiers. TCRdb reworked the public reads: Q25 trimming with fastp, MiXCR clone assembly, productive beta chains retained. Each entry is one CDR3 protein sequence, shown with its most common DNA and genes. The sample table holds fewer than 90,000 distinct CDR3 sequences, of which around 6.6% were seen once. Less than 3% of the sample comes from the top ten. Trimming leaves V shorter by 4 bases and J shorter by 0 bases, with the junction holding 6 bases beyond the gene matches. CDR1 and CDR2, per the germline V gene, are KGHSH and LQKENI. The CDR3 sequence holds 15 residues, the cysteine and phenylalanine included. The only DNA kept is the CDR3, 45 bases in frame from the first base.

The receptor was derived from a human donor who donated a stem cell graft to a child with acute lymphoblastic leukemia. The specimen comprised PBMCs from the stem cell graft donor, sampled from the stem cell graft. The rearrangement combines TRBV18 with TRBJ2-7, and TRBD1 aligns with 7 junction nucleotides. The nucleotide sequence is given as TGTGCCAGCTCACTAGGACAGGAAAGCTCCTACGAGCAGTACTTC. Translated, it reads CASSLGQESSYEQYF.